The following is a T cell receptor beta chain sequence with its context. Around 90 million PBMCs served as the genomic DNA source for unsorted samples. This sample was included in a study of shared clonotypes between healthy human individuals. Assay used: immunoSEQ multiplex PCR; TCRdb lists only in-frame clones, some missing. The sample shows about 480,000 clones, 75% to 85% of them seen only once. The CDR3 extends over 15 amino acids. The V end lost 2 bases, the J end lost 4 bases, and 14 bases lay between the germline ends. Per germline, CDR1 MNHEY and CDR2 SVGAGI. V gene TRBV6-5 combines with J gene TRBJ1-1; D might be TRBD1 (6 bases). The sequenced sample was PBMCs. The sequence was collected from a woman in her forties in good health. Some clones in this sample may be carry-over from other donors' samples. CDR3 in amino acids: CASSYPGAQGTEAFF. CDR3 sequence (DNA): TGTGCCAGCAGTTACCCGGGGGCGCAAGGCACTGAAGCTTTCTTT.